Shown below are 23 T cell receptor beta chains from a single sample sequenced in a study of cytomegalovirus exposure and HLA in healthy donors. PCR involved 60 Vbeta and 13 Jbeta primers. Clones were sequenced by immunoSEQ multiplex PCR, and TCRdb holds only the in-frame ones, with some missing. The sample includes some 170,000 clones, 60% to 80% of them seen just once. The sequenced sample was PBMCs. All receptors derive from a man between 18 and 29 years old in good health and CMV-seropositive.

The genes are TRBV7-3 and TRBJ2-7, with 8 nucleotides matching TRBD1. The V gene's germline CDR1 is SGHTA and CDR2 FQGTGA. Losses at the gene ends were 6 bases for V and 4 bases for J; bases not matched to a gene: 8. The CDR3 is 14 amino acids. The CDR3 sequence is CASRLRTGKYEQYV. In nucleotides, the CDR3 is TGTGCCAGCAGACTCCGGACAGGGAAATACGAGCAGTACGTC.

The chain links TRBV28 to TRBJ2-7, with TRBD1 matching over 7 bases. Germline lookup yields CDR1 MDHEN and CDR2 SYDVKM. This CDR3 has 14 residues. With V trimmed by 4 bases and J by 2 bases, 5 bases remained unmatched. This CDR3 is CASSSPGQAYEQYV. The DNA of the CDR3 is TGTGCCAGCAGTTCCCCTGGACAGGCCTACGAGCAGTACGTC.

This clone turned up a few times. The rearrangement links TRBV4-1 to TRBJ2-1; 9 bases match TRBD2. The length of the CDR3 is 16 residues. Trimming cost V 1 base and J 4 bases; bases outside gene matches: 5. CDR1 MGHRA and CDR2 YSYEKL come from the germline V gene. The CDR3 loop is CASSQGSSGMYNEQFF. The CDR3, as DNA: TGCGCCAGCAGCCAAGGTTCTAGCGGGATGTACAATGAGCAGTTCTTC.

CDR3 sequence (DNA): TGCGCCAGCAGAATGACAGGGAACACTGAAGCTTTCTTT. Protein product: CASRMTGNTEAFF. The chain combines TRBV5-1 with TRBJ1-1; D perhaps matches TRBD1 (6 bases). Trimming removed 5 bases from V and 1 base from J, with 9 bases in between. Germline assignment: CDR1 SGHRS and CDR2 YFSETQ. This CDR3 region has 13 residues.

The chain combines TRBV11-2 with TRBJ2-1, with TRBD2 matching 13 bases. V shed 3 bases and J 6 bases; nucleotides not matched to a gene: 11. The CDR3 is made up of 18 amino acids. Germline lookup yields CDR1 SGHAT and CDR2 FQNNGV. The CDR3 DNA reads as TGTGCCAGCAGCTTCCTCCCGAAGACTAGCGGGGGGAGCAATGAGCAGTTCTTC. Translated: CASSFLPKTSGGSNEQFF.

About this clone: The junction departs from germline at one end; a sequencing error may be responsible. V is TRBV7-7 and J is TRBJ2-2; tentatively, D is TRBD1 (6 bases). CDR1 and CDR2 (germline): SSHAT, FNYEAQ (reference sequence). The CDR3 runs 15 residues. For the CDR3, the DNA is TGTGCTAGCAGTCGTGGGACAACCTACACCGGGGAGCTGTTTTTT. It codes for CASSRGTTYTGELFF.

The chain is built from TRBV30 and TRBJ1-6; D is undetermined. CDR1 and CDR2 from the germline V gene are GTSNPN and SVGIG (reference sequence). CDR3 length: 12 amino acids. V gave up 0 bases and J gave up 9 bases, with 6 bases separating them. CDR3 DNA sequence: TGTGCCTGGAGTGTACCTACTTCACCCCTCCACTTT. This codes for CAWSVPTSPLHF. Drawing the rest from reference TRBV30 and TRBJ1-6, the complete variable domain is SQTIHQWPATLVQPVGSPLSLECTVEGTSNPNLYWYRQAAGRGLQLLFYSVGIGQISSEVPQNLSASRPQDRQFILSSKKLLLSDSGFYLCAWSVPTSPLHFGNGTRLTVT.

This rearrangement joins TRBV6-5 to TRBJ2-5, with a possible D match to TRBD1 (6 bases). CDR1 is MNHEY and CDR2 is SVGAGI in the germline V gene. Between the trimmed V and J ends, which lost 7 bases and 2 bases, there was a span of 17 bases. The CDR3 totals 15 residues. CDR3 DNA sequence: TGTGCCAGCACCCTAGGGGGTGGCTCACAAGAGACCCAGTACTTC. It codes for CASTLGGGSQETQYF.

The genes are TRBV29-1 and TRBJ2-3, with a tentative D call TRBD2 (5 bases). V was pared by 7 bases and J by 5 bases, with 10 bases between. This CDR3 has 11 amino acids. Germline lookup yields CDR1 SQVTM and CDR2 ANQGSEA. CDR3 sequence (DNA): TGCAGCGGAGGGCAAGAAGATACGCAGTATTTT. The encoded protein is CSGGQEDTQYF.

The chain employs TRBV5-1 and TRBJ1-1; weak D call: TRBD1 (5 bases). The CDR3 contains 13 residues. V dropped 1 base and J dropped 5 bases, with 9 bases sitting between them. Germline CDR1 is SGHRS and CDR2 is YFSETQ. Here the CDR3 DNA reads TGCGCCAGCAGCTTGAAAGGGGAAACTGAAGCTTTCTTT. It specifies CASSLKGETEAFF.

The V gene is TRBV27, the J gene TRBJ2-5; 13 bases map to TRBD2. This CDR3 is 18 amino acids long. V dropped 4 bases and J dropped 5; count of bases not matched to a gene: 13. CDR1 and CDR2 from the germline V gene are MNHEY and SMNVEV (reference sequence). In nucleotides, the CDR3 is TGTGCCAGCAGTTCCAACCTACTAGCGGGGGGGGCCTCGGAGACCCAGTACTTC. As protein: CASSSNLLAGGASETQYF.

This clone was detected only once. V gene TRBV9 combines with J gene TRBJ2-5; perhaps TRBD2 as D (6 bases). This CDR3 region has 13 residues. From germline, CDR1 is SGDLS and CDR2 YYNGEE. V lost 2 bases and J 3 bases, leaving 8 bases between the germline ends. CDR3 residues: CASSVGLEETQYF. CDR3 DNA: TGTGCCAGCAGCGTGGGACTCGAAGAGACCCAGTACTTC.

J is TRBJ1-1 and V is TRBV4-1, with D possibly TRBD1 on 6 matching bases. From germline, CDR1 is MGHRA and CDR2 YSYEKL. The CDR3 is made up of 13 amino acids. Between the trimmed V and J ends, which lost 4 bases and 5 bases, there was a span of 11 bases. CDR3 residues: CASSRRTETEAFF. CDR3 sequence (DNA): TGCGCCAGCAGCCGCCGGACAGAGACTGAAGCTTTCTTT.

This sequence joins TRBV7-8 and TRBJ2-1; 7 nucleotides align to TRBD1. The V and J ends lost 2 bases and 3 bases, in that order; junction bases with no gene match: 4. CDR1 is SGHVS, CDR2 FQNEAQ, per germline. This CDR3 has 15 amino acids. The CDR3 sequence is CASSLQGVNYNEQFF. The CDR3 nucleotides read TGTGCCAGCAGCTTACAGGGGGTAAACTACAATGAGCAGTTCTTC.

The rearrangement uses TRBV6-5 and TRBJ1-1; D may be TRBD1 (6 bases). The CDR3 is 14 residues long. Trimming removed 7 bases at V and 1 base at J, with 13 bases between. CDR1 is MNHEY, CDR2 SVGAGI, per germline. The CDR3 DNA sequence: TGTGCCAGCATTCGGGGGGGCCGGAACACTGAAGCTTTCTTT. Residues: CASIRGGRNTEAFF.

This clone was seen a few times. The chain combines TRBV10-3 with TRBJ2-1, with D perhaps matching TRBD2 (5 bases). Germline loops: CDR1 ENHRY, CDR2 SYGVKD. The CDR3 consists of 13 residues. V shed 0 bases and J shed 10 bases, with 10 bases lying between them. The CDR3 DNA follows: TGTGCCATCAGTGAGTCGAGGGTTTCCGAGCAGTTCTTC. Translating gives CAISESRVSEQFF.

The CDR3 spells CASKEGGMNTEAFF. DNA for the CDR3: TGTGCCAGCAAAGAAGGGGGCATGAACACTGAAGCTTTCTTT. This rearrangement joins TRBV27 to TRBJ1-1, with 7 bases aligning to TRBD1. V shed 7 bases, J shed 0 bases, and the junction held 5 bases outside the gene matches. The CDR3 totals 14 residues. Germline V CDR1 and CDR2: MNHEY, SMNVEV (reference sequence).

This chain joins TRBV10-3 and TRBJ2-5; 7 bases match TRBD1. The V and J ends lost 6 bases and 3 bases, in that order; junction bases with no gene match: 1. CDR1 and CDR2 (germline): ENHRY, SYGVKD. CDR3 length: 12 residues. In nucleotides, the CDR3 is TGTGCCATCAGGGGGACAGAAGAGACCCAGTACTTC. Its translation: CAIRGTEETQYF.

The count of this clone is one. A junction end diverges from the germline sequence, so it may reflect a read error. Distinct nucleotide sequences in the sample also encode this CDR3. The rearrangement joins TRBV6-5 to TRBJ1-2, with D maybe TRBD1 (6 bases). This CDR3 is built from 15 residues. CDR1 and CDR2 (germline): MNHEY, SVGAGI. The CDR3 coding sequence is TGCGCCAGCAGATCTAACAGGGATTCCCTCTATGGCTACACCTTC. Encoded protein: CASRSNRDSLYGYTF.

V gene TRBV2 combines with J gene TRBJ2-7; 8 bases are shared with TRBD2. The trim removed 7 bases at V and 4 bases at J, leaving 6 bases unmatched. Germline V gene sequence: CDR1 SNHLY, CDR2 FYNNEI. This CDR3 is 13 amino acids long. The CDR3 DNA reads TGTGCCAGCACCGGGACTAGTGATTACGAGCAGTACGTC. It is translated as CASTGTSDYEQYV.

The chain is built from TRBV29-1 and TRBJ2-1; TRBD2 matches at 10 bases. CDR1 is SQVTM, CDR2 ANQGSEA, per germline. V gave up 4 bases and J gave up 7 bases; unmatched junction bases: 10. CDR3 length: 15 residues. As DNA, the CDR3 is TGCAGCGTTGGGCCCCCTAGCGGGGGTTGGAATGAGCAGTTCTTC. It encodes CSVGPPSGGWNEQFF.

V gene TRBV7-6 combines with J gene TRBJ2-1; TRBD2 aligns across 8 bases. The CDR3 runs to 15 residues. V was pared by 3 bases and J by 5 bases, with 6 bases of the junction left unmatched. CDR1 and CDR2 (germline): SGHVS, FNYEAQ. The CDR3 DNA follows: TGTGCCAGCAGCTTGGCGGGGGGTACTAACAATGAGCAGTTCTTC. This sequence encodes CASSLAGGTNNEQFF.

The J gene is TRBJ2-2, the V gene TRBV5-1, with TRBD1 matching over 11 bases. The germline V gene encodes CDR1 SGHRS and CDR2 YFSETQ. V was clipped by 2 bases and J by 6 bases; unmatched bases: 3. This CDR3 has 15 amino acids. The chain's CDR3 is CASSFRDRGSGELFF. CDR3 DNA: TGCGCCAGCAGCTTCCGGGACAGGGGGTCCGGGGAGCTGTTTTTT.